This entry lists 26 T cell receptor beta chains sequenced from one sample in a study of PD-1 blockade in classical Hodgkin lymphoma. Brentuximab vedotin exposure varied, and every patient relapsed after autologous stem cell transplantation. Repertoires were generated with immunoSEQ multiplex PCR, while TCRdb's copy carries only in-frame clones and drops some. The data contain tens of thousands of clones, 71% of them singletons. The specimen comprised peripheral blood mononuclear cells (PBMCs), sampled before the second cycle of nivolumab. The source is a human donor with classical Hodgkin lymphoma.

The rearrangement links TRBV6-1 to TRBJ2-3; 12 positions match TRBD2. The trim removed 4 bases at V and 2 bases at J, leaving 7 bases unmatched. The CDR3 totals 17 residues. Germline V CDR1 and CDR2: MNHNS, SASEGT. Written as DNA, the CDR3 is TGTGCCAGCAGTGGCGACCTAGCGGGGGGGTACACAGATACGCAGTATTTT. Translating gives CASSGDLAGGYTDTQYF.

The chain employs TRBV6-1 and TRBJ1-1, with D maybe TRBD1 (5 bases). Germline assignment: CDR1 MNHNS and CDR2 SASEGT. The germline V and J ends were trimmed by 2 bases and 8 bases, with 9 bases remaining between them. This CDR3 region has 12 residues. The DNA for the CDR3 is TGTGCCAGCAGTGAACCCACAGGCGAAGCTTTCTTT. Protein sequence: CASSEPTGEAFF.

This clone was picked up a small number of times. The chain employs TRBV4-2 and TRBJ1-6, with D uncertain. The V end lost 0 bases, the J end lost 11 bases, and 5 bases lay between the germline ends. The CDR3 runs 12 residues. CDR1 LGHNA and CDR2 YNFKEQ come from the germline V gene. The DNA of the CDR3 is TGTGCCAGCAGCCAAGATCCGGCACCCCTCCACTTT. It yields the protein CASSQDPAPLHF.

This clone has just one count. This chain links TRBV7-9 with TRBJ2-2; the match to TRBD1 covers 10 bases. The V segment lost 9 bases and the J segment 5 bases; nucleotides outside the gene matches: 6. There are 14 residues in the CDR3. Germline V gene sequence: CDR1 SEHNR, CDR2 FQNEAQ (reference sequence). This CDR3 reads CASTGTGVTGELFF. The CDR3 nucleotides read TGTGCCAGTACGGGGACAGGGGTTACCGGGGAGCTGTTTTTT.

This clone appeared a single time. CDR3 nucleotides: TGTGCCAGCAGCCCTGGGGAGTACTCCTACAATGAGCAGTTCTTC. This sequence encodes CASSPGEYSYNEQFF. The chain employs TRBV9 and TRBJ2-1; weak D call: TRBD2 (5 bases). CDR1 and CDR2 (germline): SGDLS, YYNGEE. Trimming removed 4 bases from V and 0 bases from J, with 11 bases in between. CDR3 size: 15 residues.

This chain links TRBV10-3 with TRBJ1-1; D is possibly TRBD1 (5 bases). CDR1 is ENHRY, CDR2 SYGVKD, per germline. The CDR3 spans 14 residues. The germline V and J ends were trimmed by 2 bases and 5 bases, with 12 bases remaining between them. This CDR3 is CAISEGALGTEAFF. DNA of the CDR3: TGTGCCATCAGTGAGGGGGCTTTAGGGACTGAAGCTTTCTTT.

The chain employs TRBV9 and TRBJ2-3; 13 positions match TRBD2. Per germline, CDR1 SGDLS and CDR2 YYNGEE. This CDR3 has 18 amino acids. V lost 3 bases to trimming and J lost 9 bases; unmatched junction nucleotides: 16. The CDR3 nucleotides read TGTGCCAGCAGCGCACGGACTAGCGGGGGTATAGATTGGGGAACGCAGTATTTT. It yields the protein CASSARTSGGIDWGTQYF.

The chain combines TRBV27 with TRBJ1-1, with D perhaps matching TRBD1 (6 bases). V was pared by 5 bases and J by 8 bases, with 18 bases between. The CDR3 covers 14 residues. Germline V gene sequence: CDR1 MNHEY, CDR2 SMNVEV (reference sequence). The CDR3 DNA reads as TGTGCCAGCAGTCTCTCACCGGGACACCAAGAAGCTTTCTTT. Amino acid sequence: CASSLSPGHQEAFF.

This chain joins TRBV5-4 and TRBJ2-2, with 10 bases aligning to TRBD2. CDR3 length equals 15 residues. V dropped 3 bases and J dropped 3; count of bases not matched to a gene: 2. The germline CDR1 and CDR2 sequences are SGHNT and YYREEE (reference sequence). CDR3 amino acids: CASSYTSGDTGELFF. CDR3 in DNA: TGTGCCAGCAGCTATACTAGCGGGGACACCGGGGAGCTGTTTTTT.

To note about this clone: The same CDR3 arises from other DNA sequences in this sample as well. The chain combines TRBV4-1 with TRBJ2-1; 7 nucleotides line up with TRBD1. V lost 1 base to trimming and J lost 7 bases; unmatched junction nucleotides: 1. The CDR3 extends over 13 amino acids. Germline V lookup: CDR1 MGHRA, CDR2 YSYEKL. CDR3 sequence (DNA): TGCGCCAGCAGCCAAGTACAGGGGAATGAGCAGTTCTTC. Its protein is CASSQVQGNEQFF.

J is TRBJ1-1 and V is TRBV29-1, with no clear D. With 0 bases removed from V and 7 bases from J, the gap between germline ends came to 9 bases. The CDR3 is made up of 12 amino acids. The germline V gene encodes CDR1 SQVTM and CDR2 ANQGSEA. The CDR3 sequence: CSVEELGYEAFF. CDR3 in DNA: TGCAGCGTTGAAGAGTTAGGATATGAAGCTTTCTTT.

DNA for the CDR3: TGTGCCAGCAATAATCCGGGGTTAGATGGCTACACCTTC. Amino acids: CASNNPGLDGYTF. The genes are TRBV25-1 and TRBJ1-2; D is uncertain. Trimming shortened V by 7 bases and J by 6 bases, and 15 bases separated the two germline ends. CDR3 length equals 13 residues. CDR1 is MGHDK, CDR2 SYGVNS, per germline.

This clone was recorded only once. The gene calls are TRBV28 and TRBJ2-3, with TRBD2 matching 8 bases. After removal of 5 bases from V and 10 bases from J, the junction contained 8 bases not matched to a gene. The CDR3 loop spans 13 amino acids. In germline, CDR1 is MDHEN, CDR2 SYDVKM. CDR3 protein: CASSLQRTSSQYF. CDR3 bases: TGTGCCAGCAGTCTACAAAGGACTAGCTCGCAGTATTTT. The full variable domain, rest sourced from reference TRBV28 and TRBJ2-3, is DVKVTQSSRYLVKRTGEKVFLECVQDMDHENMFWYRQDPGLGLRLIYFSYDVKMKEKGDIPEGYSVSREKKERFSLILESASTNQTSMYLCASSLQRTSSQYFGPGTRLTVL.

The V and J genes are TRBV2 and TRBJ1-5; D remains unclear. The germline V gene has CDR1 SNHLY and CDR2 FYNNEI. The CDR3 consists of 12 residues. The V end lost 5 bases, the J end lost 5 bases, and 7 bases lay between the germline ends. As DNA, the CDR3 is TGTGCCAGCAGTTCCCGCGATCAGCCCCAGCATTTT. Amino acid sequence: CASSSRDQPQHF.

CDR3 protein: CASGTRIAGTGELFF. As DNA, the CDR3 is TGTGCCAGCGGAACCCGGATCGCAGGGACCGGGGAGCTGTTTTTT. The genes are TRBV6-6 and TRBJ2-2, with D tentatively TRBD1 (5 bases). This CDR3 is built from 15 residues. CDR1 and CDR2 (germline): MNHNY, SVGAGI (reference sequence). Trimming shortened V by 8 bases and J by 5 bases, and 18 bases separated the two germline ends.

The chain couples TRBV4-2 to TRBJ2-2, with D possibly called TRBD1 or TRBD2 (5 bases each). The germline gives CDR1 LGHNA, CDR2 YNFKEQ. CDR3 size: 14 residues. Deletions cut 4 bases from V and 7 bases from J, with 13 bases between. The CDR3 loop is CASSRPGRDGELFF. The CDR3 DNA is TGTGCCAGCAGCCGGCCGGGACGGGACGGGGAGCTGTTTTTT.

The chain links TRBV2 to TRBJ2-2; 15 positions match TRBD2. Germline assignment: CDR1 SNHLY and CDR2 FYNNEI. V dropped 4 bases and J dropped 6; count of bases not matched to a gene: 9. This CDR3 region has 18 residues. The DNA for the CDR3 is TGTGCCAGCAGTGCACTAGGACTAGCGGGGGGGTCTTCCGGGGAGCTGTTTTTT. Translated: CASSALGLAGGSSGELFF.

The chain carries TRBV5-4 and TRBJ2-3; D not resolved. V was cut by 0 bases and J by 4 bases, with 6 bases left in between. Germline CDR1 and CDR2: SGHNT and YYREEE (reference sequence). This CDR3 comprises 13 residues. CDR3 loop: CASSLVGPDTQYF. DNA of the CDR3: TGTGCCAGCAGCTTGGTAGGTCCAGATACGCAGTATTTT.

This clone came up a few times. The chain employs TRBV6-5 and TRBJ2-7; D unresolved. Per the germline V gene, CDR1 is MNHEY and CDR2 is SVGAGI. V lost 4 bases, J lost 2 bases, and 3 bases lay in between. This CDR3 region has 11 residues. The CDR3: CASSSTYEQYF. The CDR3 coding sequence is TGTGCCAGCAGTTCTACCTACGAGCAGTACTTC.

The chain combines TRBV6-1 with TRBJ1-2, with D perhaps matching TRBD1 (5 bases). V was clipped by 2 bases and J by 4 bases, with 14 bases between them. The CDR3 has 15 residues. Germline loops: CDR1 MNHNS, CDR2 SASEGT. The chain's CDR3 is CASSEYRTKSYGYTF. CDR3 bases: TGTGCCAGCAGTGAATACAGGACAAAATCCTATGGCTACACCTTC.

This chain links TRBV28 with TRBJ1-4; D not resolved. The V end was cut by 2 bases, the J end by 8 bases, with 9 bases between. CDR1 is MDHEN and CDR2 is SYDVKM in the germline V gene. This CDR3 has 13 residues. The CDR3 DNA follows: TGTGCCAGCAGTTTAGAGGCGGAAGAAAAACTGTTTTTT. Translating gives CASSLEAEEKLFF.

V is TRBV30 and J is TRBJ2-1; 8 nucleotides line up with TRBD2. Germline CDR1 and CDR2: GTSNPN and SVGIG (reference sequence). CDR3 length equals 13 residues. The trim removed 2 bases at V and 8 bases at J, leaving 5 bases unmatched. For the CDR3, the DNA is TGTGCCTGGAGTTTCGGGGGGGCCGATGAGCAGTTCTTC. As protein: CAWSFGGADEQFF.

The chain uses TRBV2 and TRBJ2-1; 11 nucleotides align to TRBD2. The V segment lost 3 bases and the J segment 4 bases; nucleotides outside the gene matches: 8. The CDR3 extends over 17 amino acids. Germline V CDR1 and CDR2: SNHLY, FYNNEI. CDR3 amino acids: CASSELGLADPYNEQFF. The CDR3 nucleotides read TGTGCCAGCAGTGAGTTGGGACTAGCGGATCCTTACAATGAGCAGTTCTTC.

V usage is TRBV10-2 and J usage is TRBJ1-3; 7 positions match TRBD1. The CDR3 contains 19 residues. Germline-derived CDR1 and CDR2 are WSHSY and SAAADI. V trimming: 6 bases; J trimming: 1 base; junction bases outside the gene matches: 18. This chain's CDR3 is CASRGDRDSLSLSGNTIYF. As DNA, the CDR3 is TGCGCCAGCAGGGGCGACCGGGACAGCTTAAGCCTATCTGGAAACACCATATATTTT.

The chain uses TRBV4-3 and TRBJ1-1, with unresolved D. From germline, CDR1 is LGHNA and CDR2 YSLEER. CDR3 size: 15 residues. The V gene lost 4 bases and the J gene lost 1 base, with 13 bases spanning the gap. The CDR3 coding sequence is TGCGCCAGCAGCCCAAGGATAGCAGGGAACACTGAAGCTTTCTTT. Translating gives CASSPRIAGNTEAFF.

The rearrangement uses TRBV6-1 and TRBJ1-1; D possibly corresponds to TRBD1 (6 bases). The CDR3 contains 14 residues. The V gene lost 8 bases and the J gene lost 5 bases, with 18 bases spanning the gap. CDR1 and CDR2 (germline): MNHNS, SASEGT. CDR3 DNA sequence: TGTGCCAGCTTTGGGGGGCGACTCGGGACTGAAGCTTTCTTT. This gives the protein CASFGGRLGTEAFF.